These T cell receptor beta chains were read from a single sample in a study of blood T cell repertoires in COVID-19. Clones were read by immunoSEQ multiplex PCR, and TCRdb kept only the in-frame ones, dropping some. The table has hundreds of thousands of clones, around 89% seen once. Sequenced material: PBMCs or T cells enriched from blood (not recorded which). All receptors come from a man aged 25-45 years who had recovered from COVID-19. Both conserved end residues are part of each CDR3. A D gene is named only where the DNA matches it firmly. Expanded clones get a size class; other rows say once, few or many, or leave the size out.

J,V,size,D,CDR3,DNA
TRBJ1-5,TRBV19,NA,TRBD1,CASTATGGLLSNQPQHF,TGTGCCAGTACCGCGACAGGGGGACTACTGAGCAATCAGCCCCAGCATTTT
TRBJ2-6,TRBV6-4,NA,TRBD2,CASSEGLAGEGGANVLTF,TGTGCCAGCAGTGAGGGACTAGCGGGAGAAGGTGGGGCCAACGTCCTGACTTTC
TRBJ2-2,TRBV6-5,NA,NA,CASSQENWSAGELFF,TGTGCCAGCAGCCAAGAGAATTGGTCTGCCGGGGAGCTGTTTTTT
TRBJ1-3,TRBV29-1,NA,TRBD1,CSVAPQGDGNTIYF,TGCAGCGTTGCGCCACAGGGGGACGGAAACACCATATATTTT
TRBJ2-5,TRBV19,once,TRBD1,CATRTGEETQYF,TGTGCCACTAGGACAGGGGAAGAGACCCAGTACTTC
TRBJ1-1,TRBV7-9,NA,TRBD1,CASSIGQGAEAFF,TGTGCCAGCAGCATCGGACAGGGGGCTGAAGCTTTCTTT
TRBJ2-1,TRBV4-1,NA,NA,CASSQEDMERVYNEQFF,TGCGCCAGCAGCCAAGAGGATATGGAGCGGGTTTACAATGAGCAGTTCTTC
TRBJ2-2,TRBV9,once,TRBD2,CASSSRLAGWNTGELFF,TGTGCCAGCAGCTCCAGATTAGCGGGGTGGAACACCGGGGAGCTGTTTTTT
TRBJ2-7,TRBV20-1,NA,NA,CSASARETSYEQYF,TGCAGTGCTAGTGCACGGGAGACTTCCTACGAGCAGTACTTC
TRBJ2-5,TRBV5-4,NA,NA,CASSWGASGQETQYF,TGTGCCAGCAGCTGGGGGGCTAGCGGCCAAGAGACCCAGTACTTC
TRBJ2-3,TRBV24-1,NA,NA,CATSAARDIPHFSTDTQYF,TGTGCCACCAGTGCCGCCCGGGACATTCCTCATTTCAGCACAGATACGCAGTATTTT
TRBJ2-3,TRBV27,NA,TRBD2,CASSLSGKTSGGSDTQYF,TGTGCCAGCAGTTTATCGGGAAAGACTAGCGGGGGCTCTGATACGCAGTATTTT
TRBJ1-2,TRBV2,once,NA,CASSEEGQYYGYTF,TGTGCCAGCAGTGAAGAGGGGCAGTACTATGGCTACACCTTC
TRBJ1-6,TRBV4-1,NA,NA,CASSQVGQEGANNSPLHF,TGCGCCAGCAGCCAAGTGGGTCAGGAAGGGGCGAATAATTCACCCCTCCACTTT
TRBJ1-3,TRBV11-2,NA,NA,CASSFGSDIRSGNTIYF,TGTGCCAGCAGCTTCGGATCCGACATTCGCTCTGGAAACACCATATATTTT
TRBJ2-1,TRBV11-2,NA,NA,CASSLGPNIPRNEQFF,TGTGCCAGCAGCTTAGGCCCCAATATACCCAGGAATGAGCAGTTCTTC
TRBJ1-1,TRBV28,NA,NA,CASLAGNTEAFF,TGTGCCAGCCTGGCGGGGAACACTGAAGCTTTCTTT
TRBJ1-5,TRBV24-1,NA,NA,CATSDRIGFLPQHF,TGTGCCACCAGCGACAGAATTGGGTTCCTGCCCCAGCATTTT
TRBJ1-2,TRBV5-1,NA,NA,CASSPPVAGNYGYTF,TGCGCCAGCAGCCCACCAGTGGCTGGTAACTATGGCTACACCTTC
TRBJ1-1,TRBV2,NA,NA,CASREHVTAFF,TGTGCCAGCAGGGAGCATGTAACAGCTTTCTTT